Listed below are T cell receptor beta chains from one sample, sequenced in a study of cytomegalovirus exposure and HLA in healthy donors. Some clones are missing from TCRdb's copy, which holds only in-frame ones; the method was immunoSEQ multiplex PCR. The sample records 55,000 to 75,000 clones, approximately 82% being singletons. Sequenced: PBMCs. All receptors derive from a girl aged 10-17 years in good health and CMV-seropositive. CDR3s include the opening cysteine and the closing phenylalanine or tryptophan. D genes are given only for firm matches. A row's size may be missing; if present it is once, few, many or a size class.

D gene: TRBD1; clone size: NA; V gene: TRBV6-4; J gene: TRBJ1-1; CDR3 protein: CASSEDRRTEAFF; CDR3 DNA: TGTGCCAGCAGTGAGGACAGGCGAACTGAAGCTTTCTTT
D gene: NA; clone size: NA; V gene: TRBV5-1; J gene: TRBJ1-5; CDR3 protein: CASSLEGGDQPQHF; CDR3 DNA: TGCGCCAGCAGCTTGGAAGGGGGGGACCAGCCCCAGCATTTT
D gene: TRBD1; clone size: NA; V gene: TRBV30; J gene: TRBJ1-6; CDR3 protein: CAWGTASPLHF; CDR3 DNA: TGTGCCTGGGGGACAGCGTCACCCCTCCACTTT
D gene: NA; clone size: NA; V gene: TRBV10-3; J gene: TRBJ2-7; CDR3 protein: CAISKQGIFYEQYF; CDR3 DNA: TGTGCCATCAGTAAGCAGGGTATTTTCTACGAGCAGTACTTC
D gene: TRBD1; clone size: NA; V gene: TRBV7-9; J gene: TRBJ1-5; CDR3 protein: CASSVTGGDQPQHF; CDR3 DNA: TGTGCCAGCAGCGTGACAGGGGGCGATCAGCCCCAGCATTTT
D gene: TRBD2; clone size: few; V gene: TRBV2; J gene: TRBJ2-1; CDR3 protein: CASNVGGGEQFF; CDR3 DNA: TGTGCCAGCAACGTTGGGGGGGGTGAGCAGTTCTTC
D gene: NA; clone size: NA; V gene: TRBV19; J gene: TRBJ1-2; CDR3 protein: CASSIARGHGYTF; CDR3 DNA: TGTGCCAGTAGTATAGCCAGGGGCCATGGCTACACCTTC
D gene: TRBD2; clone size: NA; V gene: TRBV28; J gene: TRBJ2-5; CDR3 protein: CASSLETSGALRTQYF; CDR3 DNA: TGTGCCAGCAGTTTAGAGACTAGCGGCGCCCTTCGGACCCAGTACTTC
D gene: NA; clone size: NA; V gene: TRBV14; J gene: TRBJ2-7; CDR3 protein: CASSLILGGTDEQYF; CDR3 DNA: TGTGCCAGCAGCCTTATTCTGGGCGGGACTGACGAGCAGTACTTC
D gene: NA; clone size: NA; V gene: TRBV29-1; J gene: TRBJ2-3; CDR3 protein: CSGTLLPSPTDTQYF; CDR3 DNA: TGCAGCGGTACACTACTCCCGAGCCCCACAGATACGCAGTATTTT
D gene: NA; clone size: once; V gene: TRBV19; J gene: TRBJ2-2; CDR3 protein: CASTRTGELFF; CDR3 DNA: TGTGCCAGTACCCGCACCGGGGAGCTGTTTTTT
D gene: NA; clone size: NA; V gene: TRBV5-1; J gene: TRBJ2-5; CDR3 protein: CASSPSPGGAWETQYF; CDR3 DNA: TGCGCCAGCAGCCCTTCTCCGGGGGGCGCATGGGAGACCCAGTACTTC
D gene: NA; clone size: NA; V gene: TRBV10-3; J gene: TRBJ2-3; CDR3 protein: CAISEPRQVTDTQYF; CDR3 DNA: TGTGCCATCAGTGAACCCCGACAGGTTACAGATACGCAGTATTTT
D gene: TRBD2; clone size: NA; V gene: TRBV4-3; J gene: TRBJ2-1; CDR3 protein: CASSRGLAFEQFF; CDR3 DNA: TGCGCCAGCAGCCGGGGACTAGCCTTCGAGCAGTTCTTC
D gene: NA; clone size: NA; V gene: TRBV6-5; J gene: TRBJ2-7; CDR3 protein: CASSYLGDGEQYF; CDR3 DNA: TGTGCCAGCAGTTACTTGGGCGATGGGGAGCAGTACTTC